Many counts were recorded for the clone carrying this TCR beta chain. Methods used by the authors: Amplified reference gene primers provided the basis for estimating nucleated cell counts. Sequencing was performed with immunoSEQ multiplex PCR; in TCRdb, only in-frame clones are kept and a portion is missing. V, J and clone size are those of that table, while D and trimming were read from the DNA. The sample yields under 250,000 clones, over 75% seen once. This entry belongs to a study of blood T cell repertoires in COVID-19. On the study more broadly: COVID-19 samples, acute and convalescent, were from the United States, Italy and Spain. The analysed material was cDNA or gDNA that came from T cells, B-cell-depleted T cells, or PBMCs.

Sequences were obtained from peripheral blood. The receptor comes from a human donor in a cohort sampled during active COVID-19.

CDR3 DNA sequence: TGTGCCAGCAGCTTGGCCAGGACAGGGAAAGAGACCCAGTACTTC. As protein: CASSLARTGKETQYF. V and J are TRBV5-6 and TRBJ2-5, with 8 positions matching TRBD1. Germline CDR1 reads SGHDT; CDR2 reads YYEEEE. V shed 0 bases, J shed 3 bases, and the junction held 4 bases outside the gene matches. The CDR3 sequence is 15 residues long. The full variable domain, its missing parts supplied by reference TRBV5-6 and TRBJ2-5, is DAGVTQSPTHLIKTRGQQVTLRCSPKSGHDTVSWYQQALGQGPQFIFQYYEEEERQRGNFPDRFSGHQFPNYSSELNVNALLLGDSALYLCASSLARTGKETQYFGPGTRLLVL.